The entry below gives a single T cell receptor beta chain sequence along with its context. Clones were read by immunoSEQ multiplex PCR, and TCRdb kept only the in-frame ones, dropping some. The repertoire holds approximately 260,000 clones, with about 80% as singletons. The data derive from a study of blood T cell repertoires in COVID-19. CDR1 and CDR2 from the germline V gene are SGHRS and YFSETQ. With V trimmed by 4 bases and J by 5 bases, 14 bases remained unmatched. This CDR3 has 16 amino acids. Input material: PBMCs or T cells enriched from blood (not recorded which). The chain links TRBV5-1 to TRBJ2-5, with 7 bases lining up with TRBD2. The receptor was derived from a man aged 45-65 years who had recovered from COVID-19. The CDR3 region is CASSPRSAGVEETQYF. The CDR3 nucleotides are TGCGCCAGCAGCCCCCGGTCGGCGGGAGTAGAGGAGACCCAGTACTTC.